The source of this TCR beta chain is a study of patients and donors after allogeneic stem cell transplantation. TCRdb itself ran the RT-PCR reads through MiXCR, one entry per CDR3 protein. Of some 880,000 distinct CDR3 sequences listed, under 20% are singletons. Specimen: blood, either unsorted or a sorted T cell fraction (not recorded which). The TCR was taken from a human donor who was either an allogeneic HSCT recipient or a stem cell or donor lymphocyte infusion donor (not recorded which). It is not recorded whose cells these are; they may come from a transplant donor.

The CDR3 bases are TGTGCCAGCAGCTTCAGCGGGAGGATATACAATGAGCAGTTCTTC. It specifies CASSFSGRIYNEQFF. The rearrangement joins TRBV7-8 to TRBJ2-1; the match to TRBD2 covers 9 bases. Germline V lookup: CDR1 SGHVS, CDR2 FQNEAQ. The CDR3 is 15 residues long. Germline trimming cut 3 bases from V and 4 bases from J; bases unmatched to any gene: 4.